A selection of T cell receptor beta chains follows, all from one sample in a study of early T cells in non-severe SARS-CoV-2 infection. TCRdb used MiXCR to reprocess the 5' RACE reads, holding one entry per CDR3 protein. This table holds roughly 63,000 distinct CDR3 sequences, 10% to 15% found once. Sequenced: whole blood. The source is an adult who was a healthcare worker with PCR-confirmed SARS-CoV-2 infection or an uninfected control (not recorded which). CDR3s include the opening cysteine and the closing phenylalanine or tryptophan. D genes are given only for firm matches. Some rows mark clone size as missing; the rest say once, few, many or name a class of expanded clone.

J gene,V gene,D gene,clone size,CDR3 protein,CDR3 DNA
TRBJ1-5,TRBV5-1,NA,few,CASSLRGGEQPQHF,TGCGCCAGCAGCTTAAGGGGTGGAGAACAGCCCCAGCATTTT
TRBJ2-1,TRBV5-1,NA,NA,CASSLDLGRYNEQFF,TGCGCCAGCAGCTTGGACCTGGGACGGTACAATGAGCAGTTCTTC
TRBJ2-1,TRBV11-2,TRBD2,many,CASSTTGGAYNEQFF,TGTGCCAGCAGCACGACCGGGGGGGCCTACAATGAGCAGTTCTTC
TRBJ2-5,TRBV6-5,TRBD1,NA,CASRRGQGASETQYF,TGTGCCAGCCGTAGGGGGCAGGGGGCTTCAGAGACCCAGTACTTC
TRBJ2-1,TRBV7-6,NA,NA,CASSSQQGFNEQFF,TGTGCCAGCAGCTCCCAACAGGGTTTCAATGAGCAGTTCTTC
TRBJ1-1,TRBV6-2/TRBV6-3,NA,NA,CASNVEVRGTEVFF,TGTGCCAGCAACGTAGAAGTACGGGGTACTGAAGTTTTCTTT
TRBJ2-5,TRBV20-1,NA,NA,CSAKVTGSITETQYF,TGCAGTGCTAAGGTTACAGGGTCTATCACAGAGACCCAGTACTTC
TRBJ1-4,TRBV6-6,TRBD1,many,CASSYGQGAEKLFF,TGTGCCAGCAGTTACGGACAGGGGGCTGAAAAACTGTTTTTT
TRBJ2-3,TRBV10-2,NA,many,CAAAGITDTQYF,TGCGCCGCGGCCGGTATCACAGATACGCAGTATTTT
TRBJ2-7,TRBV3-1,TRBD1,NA,CASSQDGTGGGYEQYF,TGTGCCAGCAGCCAAGATGGGACAGGGGGTGGATACGAGCAGTACTTC
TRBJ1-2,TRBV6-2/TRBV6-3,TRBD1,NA,CASSLGQAYGYTF,TGTGCCAGCAGTCTGGGACAGGCCTATGGCTACACCTTC
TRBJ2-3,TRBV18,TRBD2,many,CASSLAGGTDTQYF,TGTGCCAGCTCACTAGCGGGGGGAACAGATACGCAGTATTTT
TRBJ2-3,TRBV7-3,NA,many,CASSGGTQTSDTQYF,TGTGCCAGCAGCGGAGGGACCCAGACTTCAGATACGCAGTATTTT
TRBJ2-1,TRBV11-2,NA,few,CASSIGLSLSYNEQFF,TGTGCCAGCAGCATTGGACTTTCTTTGTCCTACAATGAGCAGTTCTTC
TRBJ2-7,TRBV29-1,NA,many,CSVEEEDTGPYEQYF,TGCAGCGTTGAAGAAGAGGACACCGGTCCCTACGAGCAGTACTTC
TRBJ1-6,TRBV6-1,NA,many,CASSEAGVTGPMNNSPLHF,TGTGCCAGCAGTGAAGCGGGAGTAACAGGGCCCATGAATAATTCACCCCTCCACTTT
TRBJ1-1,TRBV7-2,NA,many,CASSLARQVGGAFF,TGTGCCAGCAGCTTAGCGCGTCAGGTTGGGGGCGCTTTCTTT
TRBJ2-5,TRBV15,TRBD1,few,CATSGDSKETQYF,TGTGCCACCAGCGGGGACAGTAAAGAGACCCAGTACTTC
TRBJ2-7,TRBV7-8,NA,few,CASSFPRGLSYEQYF,TGTGCCAGCAGCTTCCCCCGGGGTCTCTCCTACGAGCAGTACTTC
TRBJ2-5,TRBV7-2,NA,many,CASSLSFGEETQYF,TGTGCCAGCAGCTTATCATTCGGGGAGGAGACCCAGTACTTC
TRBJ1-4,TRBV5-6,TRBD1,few,CASSLEQGEKLFF,TGTGCCAGCAGCTTAGAACAGGGGGAAAAACTGTTTTTT
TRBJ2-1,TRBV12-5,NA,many,CASGLASRGGEQFF,TGTGCTAGTGGTTTGGCAAGTAGGGGGGGTGAGCAGTTCTTC
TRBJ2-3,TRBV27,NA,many,CASSFERATDTQYF,TGTGCCAGCAGTTTCGAAAGGGCTACAGATACGCAGTATTTT
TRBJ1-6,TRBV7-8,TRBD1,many,CASSLDRGQNSPLHF,TGTGCCAGCAGCTTAGATAGGGGGCAAAATTCACCCCTCCACTTT
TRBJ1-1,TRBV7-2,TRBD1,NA,CASSLWTGTNTEAFF,TGTGCCAGCAGCTTGTGGACAGGGACGAACACTGAAGCTTTCTTT
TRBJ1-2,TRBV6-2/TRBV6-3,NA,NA,CASSRSRGGYTF,TGTGCCAGCAGTAGGTCCAGGGGTGGCTACACCTTC
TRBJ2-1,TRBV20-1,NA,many,CSASGQIRNEQFF,TGCAGTGCTAGCGGCCAGATACGCAATGAGCAGTTCTTC
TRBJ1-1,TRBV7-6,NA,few,CASSLNRVTEAFF,TGTGCCAGCAGCTTAAACAGGGTCACTGAAGCTTTCTTT
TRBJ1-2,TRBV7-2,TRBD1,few,CASSSGQDLANYGYTF,TGTGCCAGCAGCTCCGGACAGGACTTAGCTAACTATGGCTACACCTTC
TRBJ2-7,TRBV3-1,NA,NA,CASSPYRGGGEQYF,TGTGCCAGCAGCCCTTACAGGGGAGGCGGCGAGCAGTACTTC
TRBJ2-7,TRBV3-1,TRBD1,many,CASSRGDRYEQYF,TGTGCCAGCAGCCGAGGGGACAGATACGAGCAGTACTTC
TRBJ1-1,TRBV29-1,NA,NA,CSVTTGMNTEAFF,TGCAGCGTAACGACAGGAATGAACACTGAAGCTTTCTTT
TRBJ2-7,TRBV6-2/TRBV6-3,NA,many,CASSYSQRPPGYEQYF,TGTGCCAGCAGTTACTCGCAGCGTCCCCCTGGCTACGAGCAGTACTTC
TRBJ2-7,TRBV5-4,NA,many,CASSLAYRPYEQYF,TGTGCCAGCAGCTTGGCGTACAGACCCTACGAGCAGTACTTC
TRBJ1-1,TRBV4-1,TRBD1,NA,CASSQWGQGGTEAFF,TGCGCCAGCAGCCAGTGGGGACAGGGGGGCACTGAAGCTTTCTTT
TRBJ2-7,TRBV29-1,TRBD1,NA,CSVEGQGAYEQYF,TGCAGCGTTGAGGGACAGGGAGCCTACGAGCAGTACTTC
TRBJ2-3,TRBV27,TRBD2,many,CASSSPSGAGTDTQYF,TGTGCCAGCAGCTCCCCTAGCGGGGCTGGCACAGATACGCAGTATTTT
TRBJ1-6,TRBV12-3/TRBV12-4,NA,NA,CASSELAGTGSPLHF,TGTGCCAGCAGTGAACTCGCAGGGACGGGTTCACCCCTCCACTTT
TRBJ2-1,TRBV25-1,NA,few,CASGGYRDSPYNEQFF,TGTGCCAGCGGGGGGTATCGGGACAGCCCTTACAATGAGCAGTTCTTC
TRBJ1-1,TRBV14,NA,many,CASSQRQGRFEAFF,TGTGCCAGCAGCCAAAGGCAGGGAAGGTTTGAAGCTTTCTTT
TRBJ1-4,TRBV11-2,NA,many,CASSLDWGTNEKLFF,TGTGCCAGCAGCTTAGACTGGGGAACTAATGAAAAACTGTTTTTT
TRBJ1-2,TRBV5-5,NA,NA,CASSMTGTHYGYTF,TGTGCCAGCAGCATGACCGGGACCCACTATGGCTACACCTTC
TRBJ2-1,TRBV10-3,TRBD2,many,CAIGAERGSYNEQFF,TGTGCCATCGGGGCGGAGCGGGGGAGCTACAATGAGCAGTTCTTC
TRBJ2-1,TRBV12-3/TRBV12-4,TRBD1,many,CASSPGTGSYNEQFF,TGTGCCAGCAGTCCAGGGACAGGGAGTTACAATGAGCAGTTCTTC
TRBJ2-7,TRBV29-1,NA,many,CSVEVTGPTYEQYF,TGCAGCGTTGAAGTAACAGGGCCTACCTACGAGCAGTACTTC
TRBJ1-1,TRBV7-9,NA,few,CASSLFSTVNTEAFF,TGTGCCAGCAGCTTATTTTCGACCGTGAACACTGAAGCTTTCTTT
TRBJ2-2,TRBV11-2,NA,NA,CASSRRRINTGELFF,TGTGCCAGCAGCAGGAGGCGAATCAACACCGGGGAGCTGTTTTTT
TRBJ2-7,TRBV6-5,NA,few,CASGRYEQYF,TGTGCCAGCGGACGCTACGAGCAGTACTTC
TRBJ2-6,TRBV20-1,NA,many,CSANRPSGANVLTF,TGCAGTGCTAACAGGCCCTCTGGGGCCAACGTCCTGACTTTC